Included here is one TCR beta chain sequence, with context. Its antigen is not identified. This specimen comes from a study of cytomegalovirus exposure and HLA in healthy donors. Points from the study as a whole: Later on, a genetic analysis was performed. It linked a missense variant in DCLRE1C with V- and J-gene trimming of TCR beta. The Asian-associated ancestry cluster reportedly had fewer N-insertions than the approximately 690-donor mean in a later analysis. The sole available immune exposure information was CMV serostatus.

This PCR relied on a set of 60 Vbeta primers and 13 Jbeta primers. Assay: immunoSEQ multiplex PCR; the TCRdb copy retains only in-frame clones and omits some. The repertoire has tens of thousands of clones, roughly 81% of them found once; the top ten carry over 1.5%. Material for sequencing was PBMCs. The source is a woman aged 25 to 39 in good health and CMV-seronegative.

The CDR3 here is CASSPRTSRPYEQYF. CDR3 nucleotide sequence: TGCGCCAGCAGCCCGCGGACTAGTCGTCCCTACGAGCAGTACTTC. This chain connects TRBV4-1 to TRBJ2-7, with 7 bases that match TRBD2. This CDR3 is built from 15 residues. V shed 4 bases and J 2 bases; nucleotides not matched to a gene: 8. Germline V CDR1 and CDR2: MGHRA, YSYEKL.